This T cell receptor (beta chain) was recorded in a study of blood T cell repertoires in COVID-19. Study-level background: The United States, Italy and Spain supplied acute and convalescent COVID-19 samples. T cells, B-cell-depleted T cells, or PBMCs supplied cDNA or gDNA.

The repertoire was sequenced with immunoSEQ multiplex PCR; TCRdb's copy has only in-frame clones and lacks some. Counted here are 95,000 to 150,000 clones, roughly 85% occurring once; the ten biggest clones make up around 3%. Sequencing used peripheral blood. The TCR sequence derives from a woman of 80 years or more with COVID-19, enrolled during active disease.

The CDR3 loop reads CASSLNGAASYEQYF. The CDR3 DNA follows: TGTGCCAGCAGCTTAAACGGTGCGGCTTCCTACGAGCAGTACTTC. The chain joins TRBV7-2 to TRBJ2-7; D is undetermined. Deletions cut 2 bases from V and 1 base from J, with 12 bases between. Germline V gives CDR1 SGHTA, CDR2 FQGNSA. The CDR3 is 15 residues long.